The sequence of this T cell receptor beta chain was determined in a study of identifying expanded T cells in peripheral blood (dated by TCRdb to the late 2010s). General notes on the study: Four technical replicates, made by sequencing separate aliquots from the same pool of genomic DNA, were compared pairwise. Points the paper makes about the study in general: Across all healthy donors, variance in clone template counts between approximately two-week samples was found to increase significantly with total template count. The beta-binomial model significantly reduced the number of clones called differentially abundant and the false-positive rate across all healthy-donor time intervals. The authors expected that over much longer intervals, such as months to years, biological variance in healthy repertoires might increase even further. Between technical replicates the binomial model flagged approximately 1.2 differentially abundant clones, whereas over two weeks the binomial model flagged about 15 and over approximately 4 weeks 19 to 20.

No immune events, such as infections, were documented for the healthy donors during the collection period. To calibrate time-dependent variance in a beta-binomial model of T-cell clone differential abundance, blood repertoires from healthy donors were used as a training cohort. The training cohort included approximately 10 healthy donors, of whom 3 were female and 7 were male. On average the donors were around 44 years old, and their ages spanned roughly 29 to 64 years. Whole blood from each healthy donor was obtained from a commercial supplier and was collected at three time points 2 to 3 weeks apart. For immunosequencing, genomic DNA was extracted from whole blood that had not been sorted. This clone showed up just once. The antigen this receptor binds is unknown. No much larger clonotype is one base removed from it; base qualities were not supplied. TCRbeta CDR3 regions were profiled by bias-controlled multiplex PCR amplification of genomic DNA with the immunoSEQ Assay. As for the original processing: The absolute abundance of each unique TCRbeta CDR3 region was quantified after sequences were collapsed and filtered. Differential abundance was tested with a binomial (Fisher-equivalent) model and with a beta-binomial model adding time-dependent variance fitted from healthy donors. Clones with fewer than 5 combined templates were excluded, and clones with Benjamini-Hochberg FDR below 0.01 were called differentially abundant. Using the form v = (b*log(k)+a)^2, the beta-binomial variance was modeled as a function of the total template count across the two samples. TCRdb carries this immuneACCESS record with in-frame sequences only. Its versions omit some clonotypes, under half of them owing to an unresolved V gene in the studies checked, with the rest unexplained. V and J calls and clone size are as listed in that table; D and trimming were resolved from the DNA. This sample lists tens of thousands of clones; over 75% were detected once. The ten largest clones represent approximately 5.2% of the sample.

The CDR3 goes from the cysteine to the phenylalanine over 14 residues. CDR3 DNA is the only sequence kept; it has 42 bases, read in frame from the first base. From the germline V gene, CDR1 is MGHDK and CDR2 is SYGVNS. V gives up 2 bases and J gives up 10 bases, and the segment between their germline ends measures 14 bases. The chain joins TRBV25-1 to TRBJ1-4, with no confidently assigned D gene. The clonotype was recovered from a person between 18 and 70 years old in good health. Input material: blood. Read as DNA, the sequence is TGTGCCAGCAGTGAACCAACCCGGGCCGGAAAACTGTTTTTT. Translated, it gives CASSEPTRAGKLFF.